These 9 T cell receptor beta chains came from one sample sequenced in a study of siplizumab effects on memory and regulatory T cells. TCRdb's table, derived via immunoSEQ multiplex PCR, lists solely in-frame clones and lacks some. The sample has about 91,000 clones, under 95% seen once; the top ten hold 6.5%. The sequencing sample was made of CD8+ T cells sorted from blood. Every receptor here comes from a human donor in good health.

This chain uses TRBV11-3 with TRBJ2-7; perhaps TRBD2 as D (5 bases). The V gene's germline CDR1 is SGHNT and CDR2 YENEEA. V lost 4 bases and J 7 bases, leaving 5 bases between the germline ends. The CDR3 sequence is 10 residues long. The CDR3 loop reads CASSSGEQYF. The CDR3 DNA is TGTGCCAGCAGCTCGGGAGAGCAGTACTTC.

The chain joins TRBV29-1 to TRBJ2-7, with 9 bases aligning to TRBD1. CDR1 is SQVTM, CDR2 ANQGSEA, per germline. CDR3 size: 15 residues. J was trimmed by 2 bases and V by 2 bases; bases with no gene match: 7. CDR3 nucleotides: TGCAGCGTTGAATCGGGGGGACAGGGTGCCTACGAGCAGTACTTC. It specifies CSVESGGQGAYEQYF.

The CDR3 nucleotides read TGTGCCAGCAGTTACTCGAAGGTGGCTAACTATGGCTACACCTTC. Translation: CASSYSKVANYGYTF. J is TRBJ1-2 and V is TRBV6-5; D is ambiguous. Germline CDR1 is MNHEY and CDR2 is SVGAGI. Trimming removed 0 bases at V and 0 bases at J, with 8 bases between. This CDR3 region has 15 residues.

CDR3 DNA sequence: TGTGCCAGTAGTATTTTTGGGGCATCGGAGACCCAGTACTTC. Amino acids: CASSIFGASETQYF. The V call is TRBV19, the J call TRBJ2-5; tentative D call: TRBD1 (5 bases). This CDR3 is built from 14 residues. V was clipped by 3 bases and J by 5 bases, with 13 bases between them. Germline assignment: CDR1 LNHDA and CDR2 SQIVND (reference sequence).

V gene TRBV5-5 combines with J gene TRBJ2-3, with D possibly TRBD2 on 5 matching bases. Per germline, CDR1 SGHKS and CDR2 YYEKEE (reference sequence). The CDR3 is 15 residues long. V was trimmed by 0 bases and J by 2 bases, leaving 10 bases between them. The CDR3 here is CASSLEDLITDTQYF. The CDR3 DNA reads as TGTGCCAGCAGCTTGGAGGACTTGATCACAGATACGCAGTATTTT.

CDR3 coding DNA: TGTGCCAGCAGCTCGACAGCTGGTTCGTATACTGAAGCTTTCTTT. Translated: CASSSTAGSYTEAFF. J is TRBJ1-1 and V is TRBV7-2; possible D gene TRBD1, 5 bases. Germline values: CDR1 SGHTA, CDR2 FQGNSA. V shed 4 bases and J shed 5 bases, with 17 bases lying between them. This CDR3 contains 15 residues.

The gene calls are TRBV4-2 and TRBJ2-3; 13 bases line up with TRBD2. Germline values: CDR1 LGHNA, CDR2 YNFKEQ. J gave up 5 bases and V 4 bases, and 12 bases lay outside the gene matches. This CDR3 comprises 18 residues. CDR3 amino acids: CASSLLNKGLAGLDTQYF. The CDR3 DNA reads as TGTGCCAGCAGCCTGCTAAATAAGGGACTAGCGGGATTAGATACGCAGTATTTT.

There are a few counts of this clone. This chain joins TRBV7-9 and TRBJ2-2, with TRBD1 matching over 8 bases. Germline V gene lookup returns CDR1 SEHNR and CDR2 FQNEAQ (reference sequence). The trim removed 1 base at V and 11 bases at J, leaving 9 bases unmatched. The CDR3 is 15 residues long. The CDR3 region is CASSLEVVGTGELFF. CDR3 sequence (DNA): TGTGCCAGCAGCTTAGAGGTGGTTGGGACAGGAGAGCTGTTTTTT.

This chain links TRBV11-3 with TRBJ2-7; tentatively, D is TRBD2 (6 bases). V was clipped by 5 bases and J by 6 bases, with 14 bases between them. In germline, CDR1 is SGHNT, CDR2 YENEEA. This CDR3 region has 13 residues. The CDR3 sequence is CASSDPGRSEQYF. The CDR3 coding sequence is TGTGCCAGCAGCGACCCGGGGAGGAGCGAGCAGTACTTC.